This TCR beta chain was recovered during a study of glioma-infiltrating T cells. In its sample, this clonotype was seen a few times. Antigen: not known. Using RNA template, CDR3s of TCR alpha and beta were amplified with iRepertoire arm-PCR. Input was about 85-450 ng of tissue mRNA or PBMC total RNA. TCRdb re-called the multiplex PCR reads with MiXCR, one entry per CDR3 protein. The sample carries about 130,000 distinct CDR3 sequences, about 25% recorded once. General study points: Above-expected tissue-blood divergence occurred in all gliomas, most in low-grade ones. Very few CDR3 sequences were shared between tissue and blood.

Trimming removed 1 base from V and 4 bases from J, with 4 bases in between. The CDR3 has 12 amino acids. Germline CDR1 reads SGHDN; CDR2 reads FVKESK. This TCR was sampled from a human donor with low-grade glioma or glioblastoma, undergoing nonglioma brain surgery, or in good health (not recorded which). V usage is TRBV14 and J usage is TRBJ2-5; unclear D gene. Input material: glioma tissue, nonneoplastic brain tissue, or PBMCs (not recorded which). In nucleotides, the CDR3 is TGTGCCAGCAGCCAAGCAACAGAGACCCAGTACTTC. This translates into CASSQATETQYF.